This record looks at one TCR beta chain sequence and its context. Sequencing used immunoSEQ multiplex PCR; TCRdb keeps in-frame clones, though not all of them. The sample lists about 100,000 clones, 96% seen once, with roughly 0.21% in the top ten. Germline CDR1 and CDR2: SGHRS and YFSETQ. The CDR3 has 16 residues. The V segment lost 0 bases and the J segment 5 bases; nucleotides outside the gene matches: 7. The source of the sample is a study of technical replicates of blood from a handful of donors. The source material was T cells isolated from PBMCs. This TCR came from a human donor in good health. The chain carries TRBV5-1 and TRBJ2-1; 8 bases fit TRBD2. The CDR3 reads CASSLVAGGYNNEQFF. CDR3 nucleotide sequence: TGCGCCAGCAGCTTGGTTGCGGGAGGTTACAACAATGAGCAGTTCTTC.